This is a list of T cell receptor beta chains from one sample in a study of blood T cell repertoires in COVID-19. Repertoires were generated with immunoSEQ multiplex PCR, while TCRdb's copy carries only in-frame clones and drops some. The table has about 170,000 clones, about 88% seen once. The sequenced sample consisted of peripheral blood. These receptors were collected from a woman at least 80 years old with COVID-19, enrolled during active disease. Both conserved end residues are part of each CDR3. A D gene is named only where the DNA matches it firmly. Size is stated for part of the rows, as once, few or many counts, or as a class when the clone is expanded.

cdr3_length	clone_size	v_call	d_call	j_call	cdr3_nt	cdr3_aa
16	-	TRBV28	TRBD2	TRBJ2-7	TGTGCCAGCAGTTTTGTCGTGGTAGCGGGAGTTTACGAGCAGTACTTC	CASSFVVVAGVYEQYF
13	-	TRBV28	TRBD1	TRBJ2-2	TGTGCCAGCACCGGGACAGGGGCCGGGGAGCTGTTTTTT	CASTGTGAGELFF
15	-	TRBV5-4	TRBD1	TRBJ2-2	TGTGCCAGCAGCCGGGACAGGCGGGACACCGGGGAGCTGTTTTTT	CASSRDRRDTGELFF
15	-	TRBV11-1	-	TRBJ2-6	TGTGCCAGCAGCTTAGGGGCTACTGGGGCCAACGTCCTGACTTTC	CASSLGATGANVLTF
14	-	TRBV28	-	TRBJ1-5	TGTGCCAGCACCCCCCGGACAGAAAATCAGCCCCAGCATTTT	CASTPRTENQPQHF
14	-	TRBV5-4	-	TRBJ1-2	TGTGCCAGCAGCTCCCCAGGGCGATTAGAGGGCTACACCTTC	CASSSPGRLEGYTF
13	-	TRBV27	-	TRBJ1-1	TGTGCCAGCAGTCACACCTTCGACACTGAAGCTTTCTTT	CASSHTFDTEAFF
16	-	TRBV7-8	TRBD2	TRBJ2-2	TGTGCCAGCAGCTCGAGACTAGCGGTTAACACCGGGGAGCTGTTTTTT	CASSSRLAVNTGELFF
16	-	TRBV19	-	TRBJ1-1	TGTGCCAGTAGTATTGGCGGGGCTCTTATGAACACTGAAGCTTTCTTT	CASSIGGALMNTEAFF
15	-	TRBV2	-	TRBJ1-5	TGTGCCAGCCGCTCTGAGGCGGCGAGCAATCAGCCCCAGCATTTT	CASRSEAASNQPQHF
14	-	TRBV29-1	-	TRBJ1-3	TGCAGCGTTAGCGTAGCAGGGCCTGGAAACACCATATATTTT	CSVSVAGPGNTIYF
13	-	TRBV2	-	TRBJ2-5	TGTGCCAGCGGCGAGGTTAAGGGGGAGACCCAGTACTTC	CASGEVKGETQYF
15	-	TRBV28	-	TRBJ2-6	TGTGCCAGCAGTATACAGGGCCTAGGGGCCAACGTCCTGACTTTC	CASSIQGLGANVLTF
12	-	TRBV5-8	-	TRBJ1-5	TGTGCCAGCAGCTTGTACACGCAGCCCCAGCATTTT	CASSLYTQPQHF
16	-	TRBV28	-	TRBJ1-3	TGTGCCAGCAGTTCGACCCAGGGAGGCCCTGGAAACACCATATATTTT	CASSSTQGGPGNTIYF
16	once	TRBV15	-	TRBJ2-7	TGTGCCACCAGCAGGCTCGGGTCGGGTCAAAATTACGAGCAGTACTTC	CATSRLGSGQNYEQYF
13	once	TRBV29-1	TRBD1	TRBJ1-6	TGCAGCGTTGGCCAGGGGGATAATTCACCCCTCCACTTT	CSVGQGDNSPLHF
11	-	TRBV19	-	TRBJ1-1	TGTGCCAGTAGTACCCTCAGGTCGGCTTTCTTT	CASSTLRSAFF
16	few	TRBV28	TRBD1	TRBJ2-1	TGTGCCAGCAGTGCCTCCCTGAGGGACAGGGCCAATGAGCAGTTCTTC	CASSASLRDRANEQFF
15	-	TRBV2	TRBD2	TRBJ2-2	TGTGCCAGCAGTGCACTAGCGGGGGGGACCGGGGAGCTGTTTTTT	CASSALAGGTGELFF
12	-	TRBV10-3	TRBD2	TRBJ2-7	TGTGCCATCAACGATTATAGCGGGAAGCAGTACTTC	CAINDYSGKQYF
17	once	TRBV28	TRBD1	TRBJ1-4	TGTGCCAGCACCCCACTAACAGGGGCCGTGACTAATGAAAAACTGTTTTTT	CASTPLTGAVTNEKLFF
16	-	TRBV28	-	TRBJ1-4	TGTGCCAGCAGTGATACAGGGATTGGGGTTAATGAAAAACTGTTTTTT	CASSDTGIGVNEKLFF
13	-	TRBV7-2	-	TRBJ1-1	TGTGCCAGCAGCTTGGGGGCCTCAACTGAAGCTTTCTTT	CASSLGASTEAFF
15	-	TRBV7-8	TRBD2	TRBJ2-1	TGTGCCAGCTTTGGGGCCGGGACTACCTACAATGAGCAGTTCTTC	CASFGAGTTYNEQFF
15	-	TRBV7-9	TRBD2	TRBJ2-3	TGTGCCAGCTCGGAACAAAGCGGGAGTATGGTTACGCAGTATTTT	CASSEQSGSMVTQYF
13	once	TRBV5-1	-	TRBJ2-7	TGCGCCAGTTCGACGGAGAATGCCTACGAGCAGTACTTC	CASSTENAYEQYF
11	-	TRBV27	-	TRBJ2-7	TGTGCCAGCAGTACCGACAGAGAGCAGTACTTC	CASSTDREQYF
13	-	TRBV25-1	TRBD2	TRBJ2-7	TGTGCCAGCAGGACTAGCGGGAGCTACGAGCAGTACTTC	CASRTSGSYEQYF
19	-	TRBV28	-	TRBJ1-5	TGTGCCAGCAGCCCCACCGGGGGGTGGGGAACCTATAGCAATCAGCCCCAGCATTTT	CASSPTGGWGTYSNQPQHF
16	-	TRBV5-5	TRBD2	TRBJ2-5	TGTGCCAGCAGCAGGACTAGCGGGAGGACGGAGGAGACCCAGTACTTC	CASSRTSGRTEETQYF
14	-	TRBV5-1	-	TRBJ2-1	TGCGCCAGCAGCTTGGCGGGCTCCTACAATGAGCAGTTCTTC	CASSLAGSYNEQFF
16	-	TRBV18	TRBD2	TRBJ2-2	TGTGCCAGCTCACCTTCGGGACTAGCTAACACCGGGGAGCTGTTTTTT	CASSPSGLANTGELFF
16	once	TRBV18	-	TRBJ2-3	TGTGCCAGCTCGGGGATCGGGGGGCTACCGCCAGATACGCAGTATTTT	CASSGIGGLPPDTQYF
14	-	TRBV11-1	-	TRBJ1-1	TGTGCCAGCAGCTTTGCACTCATGAACACTGAAGCTTTCTTT	CASSFALMNTEAFF
16	-	TRBV19	-	TRBJ2-5	TGTGCCAGTAGTCCCCCCGGCAGGGGATACGGGGAGACCCAGTACTTC	CASSPPGRGYGETQYF
15	-	TRBV20-1	-	TRBJ1-5	TGCAGTGCTAGTCGGGGAGGACAAGACAATCAGCCCCAGCATTTT	CSASRGGQDNQPQHF
15	-	TRBV18	-	TRBJ1-3	TGTGCCAGCACGACCGACAGCATCTCTGGAAACACCATATATTTT	CASTTDSISGNTIYF
13	-	TRBV6-5	-	TRBJ1-2	TGTGCCAGCAGTTACTTAGCTAACTATGGCTACACCTTC	CASSYLANYGYTF
16	-	TRBV7-2	TRBD2	TRBJ2-5	TGTGCCAGCAGCCTTAGCGGGAGGGCCTCTCCGGAGACCCAGTACTTC	CASSLSGRASPETQYF
15	-	TRBV19	TRBD1	TRBJ1-6	TGTGCCAGTAATCGGGACAGGGGCGGTAATTCACCCCTCCACTTT	CASNRDRGGNSPLHF
14	-	TRBV15	-	TRBJ1-2	TGTGCCACCAGCAGACGGGACATCGTCTATGGCTACACCTTC	CATSRRDIVYGYTF
11	-	TRBV9	-	TRBJ1-5	TGTGCCAGCAGCGTAGTTTCGGCCCAGCATTTT	CASSVVSAQHF
17	once	TRBV19	-	TRBJ2-1	TGTGCCAGTAGTATAGATGGGCCAGGACTCTTTTACAATGAGCAGTTCTTC	CASSIDGPGLFYNEQFF
12	-	TRBV5-6	-	TRBJ1-2	TGTGCCAGCAGCACCGGGGGATTAGGCTACACCTTC	CASSTGGLGYTF
16	few	TRBV9	TRBD2	TRBJ2-2	TGTGCCAGCAGCGCCCCCGGGACTAGCGGGAGTTGGGAGCTGTTTTTT	CASSAPGTSGSWELFF
15	-	TRBV27	TRBD2	TRBJ2-7	TGTGCCAGCAGTCAGGGACTAGCCCCATCCTACGAGCAGTACTTC	CASSQGLAPSYEQYF
18	once	TRBV7-2	TRBD1	TRBJ2-1	TGTGCCAGCAGCAAAAGCAGTTTCGGGACAGGGGTCTACAATGAGCAGTTCTTC	CASSKSSFGTGVYNEQFF
15	-	TRBV11-2	-	TRBJ1-5	TGTGCCAGCAGCTTAGACCGCGGCTCTCATCAGCCCCAGCATTTT	CASSLDRGSHQPQHF
12	-	TRBV29-1	-	TRBJ1-1	TGCAGCGTTGAACAGGGGAACACTGAAGCTTTCTTT	CSVEQGNTEAFF
15	-	TRBV10-3	-	TRBJ1-4	TGTGCCATCAGTGAGACAAATACAGGGAATGAAAAACTGTTTTTT	CAISETNTGNEKLFF
19	-	TRBV19	TRBD2	TRBJ2-1	TGTGCCAGTAGTCCCAGGGGGATAATGGGACTAGCGGGAAAGGATGAGCAGTTCTTC	CASSPRGIMGLAGKDEQFF
14	-	TRBV5-1	-	TRBJ2-1	TGCGCCAGCAGCTTGAGTCAGGGAAGACTAGGGCAGTTCTTC	CASSLSQGRLGQFF
15	-	TRBV19	TRBD1	TRBJ1-5	TGTGCCAGTAGTCCCGGGACAGGGCACGGGGAGCCCCAGCATTTT	CASSPGTGHGEPQHF
14	-	TRBV2	TRBD1	TRBJ1-2	TGTGCCAGCAGTGGATCCCAGGGGGCAGGTGGCTACACCTTC	CASSGSQGAGGYTF
15	-	TRBV29-1	TRBD1	TRBJ2-1	TGCAGCGTTGGTTCTGCAGGGGGCTCCTACAATGAGCAGTTCTTC	CSVGSAGGSYNEQFF
16	-	TRBV20-1	TRBD2	TRBJ2-1	TGCAGTGCTAGTCGACTCCTAGCGGGGTCCGGTAATGAGCAGTTCTTC	CSASRLLAGSGNEQFF
13	-	TRBV7-2	-	TRBJ2-7	TGTGCCAGCAGCTTAGCGGGTCGGGGGGAGCAGTACTTC	CASSLAGRGEQYF